Listed below are T cell receptor beta chains from one sample, sequenced in a study of T cell changes during pregnancy in multiple sclerosis. Clones were sequenced by immunoSEQ multiplex PCR, and TCRdb holds only the in-frame ones, with some missing. The profile shows 45,000 to 60,000 clones, around 93% of them singletons. Here the sequenced sample was peripheral blood, taken in the second trimester of pregnancy. Source of these receptors: a female donor with multiple sclerosis, enrolled in a pregnancy study. Both conserved end residues are part of each CDR3. D genes are given only for firm matches.

D,J,V,CDR3
TRBD2,TRBJ2-3,TRBV18,CASSPLGLAGVGTDTQYF
-,TRBJ2-6,TRBV28,CASSPTTLSLSGANVLTF
TRBD2,TRBJ2-2,TRBV5-1,CASSLARDSGYNGELFF
-,TRBJ1-1,TRBV27,CASSLSGEWTEAFF
TRBD1,TRBJ1-2,TRBV5-4,CASSLGQAQASGYTF
-,TRBJ1-3,TRBV15,CATSRDGTGPGNTIYF
-,TRBJ1-2,TRBV29-1,CSVEAPEQNSNYGYTF
TRBD2,TRBJ2-1,TRBV7-2,CASSLALTSGRAEQFF
TRBD2,TRBJ2-3,TRBV7-9,CASSLVLAGATDTQYF
-,TRBJ2-1,TRBV5-1,CASSLVVLNEQFF
TRBD1,TRBJ1-2,TRBV6-5,CASSYSRTGLGYTF
TRBD2,TRBJ2-2,TRBV7-2,CASSIQAGTNTGELFF
TRBD1,TRBJ2-5,TRBV28,CASSSLRQGNQETQYF
-,TRBJ1-1,TRBV6-5,CASSYSTGTEAFF
-,TRBJ2-3,TRBV7-2,CASSLRTPSASTDTQYF
TRBD2,TRBJ2-1,TRBV7-2,CASSGRATYNEQFF
TRBD2,TRBJ2-7,TRBV28,CASSLKSVAGSYEQYF